The 8 T cell receptor beta chains below come from one sample, sequenced in a study of T cell repertoires in cytomegalovirus infection. Using its own MiXCR run on the reads, TCRdb lists one record per CDR3 protein. This table holds 500,000 or so distinct CDR3 sequences, 16% found once. Input material: CD8+ T cells from PBMCs. These receptor sequences come from a human donor in good health (CMV status not recorded). Some clones in this sample may be carry-over from other donors' samples.

The gene calls are TRBV2 and TRBJ2-7, with D tentatively TRBD1 (6 bases). Trimming took off 7 bases at V and 3 bases at J, with 13 bases between the two ends. The CDR3 contains 13 residues. The germline CDR1 and CDR2 sequences are SNHLY and FYNNEI. The CDR3 region has the DNA TGTGCCAGCAACAGGGCCCCGGGCTACGAGCAGTACTTC. Its translation: CASNRAPGYEQYF.

The chain carries TRBV5-1 and TRBJ2-7, with D tentatively TRBD2 (7 bases). The CDR3 is made up of 15 amino acids. Germline V lookup: CDR1 SGHRS, CDR2 YFSETQ. V shed 4 bases and J shed 4 bases, with 18 bases lying between them. The CDR3 loop reads CASSPRGDSGYEQYF. Here the CDR3 DNA reads TGCGCCAGCAGCCCCAGGGGAGATAGCGGGTACGAGCAGTACTTC. Full variable domain (outside the CDR3, taken from reference TRBV5-1 and TRBJ2-7): KAGVTQTPRYLIKTRGQQVTLSCSPISGHRSVSWYQQTPGQGLQFLFEYFSETQRNKGNFPGRFSGRQFSNSRSEMNVSTLELGDSALYLCASSPRGDSGYEQYFGPGTRLTVT.

Many counts were recorded for this clonotype. The chain has TRBV7-2 and TRBJ1-1, with D possibly being TRBD1 (5 bases). CDR3 size: 15 residues. V was cut by 0 bases and J by 5 bases, with 13 bases left in between. CDR1 SGHTA and CDR2 FQGNSA come from the germline V gene. CDR3 residues: CASSLALGGGTEAFF. The CDR3 bases are TGTGCCAGCAGCTTAGCGCTGGGGGGAGGAACTGAAGCTTTCTTT.

This clonotype was recorded many times. V usage is TRBV12-5 and J usage is TRBJ1-1, with D possibly being TRBD1 (5 bases). CDR1 LGHNT and CDR2 FRNRAP come from the germline V gene. The CDR3 is 13 amino acids. Trimming removed 6 bases from V and 3 bases from J, with 11 bases in between. In DNA, the CDR3 is TGTGCTAGTGGCCAGGCAGGGTACACTGAAGCTTTCTTT. Translated: CASGQAGYTEAFF.

V gene TRBV6-5 combines with J gene TRBJ2-7; 10 positions match TRBD1. Germline CDR1 and CDR2: MNHEY and SVGAGI. After removal of 0 bases from V and 2 bases from J, the junction contained 1 base not matched to a gene. This CDR3 has 15 residues. In DNA form, the CDR3 reads TGTGCCAGCAGTTACTCGGACAGGGGGACCTACGAGCAGTACTTC. The encoded protein is CASSYSDRGTYEQYF.

The chain joins TRBV19 to TRBJ2-5, with D uncertain. The CDR3 is 15 amino acids. V was shortened by 4 bases and J by 4 bases, with 16 bases between the two germline ends. CDR1 LNHDA and CDR2 SQIVND come from the germline V gene (reference sequence). CDR3: CASSTTTEDPETQYF. In DNA, the CDR3 is TGTGCCAGTAGTACCACGACTGAAGATCCAGAGACCCAGTACTTC.

V usage is TRBV29-1 and J usage is TRBJ1-2; unclear D gene. This CDR3 comprises 11 residues. Germline CDR1 and CDR2: SQVTM and ANQGSEA. Trimming pared 7 bases from V and 4 bases from J, leaving 10 bases between. CDR3 region: CSAEVIYGYTF. The DNA of the CDR3 is TGCAGCGCGGAAGTAATCTATGGCTACACCTTC.

This clonotype was observed at least ten times. The chain links TRBV6-1 to TRBJ1-6; D gene uncertain. This CDR3 is 13 amino acids long. Germline V CDR1 and CDR2: MNHNS, SASEGT. V was clipped by 3 bases and J by 9 bases, with 9 bases between them. CDR3 sequence (DNA): TGTGCCAGCAGTGACAGTGGAGGTTCACCCCTCCACTTT. Translated: CASSDSGGSPLHF.